This T cell receptor beta chain was recovered during a study of tumor-infiltrating lymphocytes in oesophageal squamous cell carcinoma. TCRdb processed the PCR reads anew with MiXCR; each CDR3 protein has one entry. This table holds roughly 20,000 distinct CDR3 sequences, around 39% found once. This clonotype was counted only a few times. CDR3 length: 14 residues. Deletions cut 1 base from V and 13 bases from J, with 19 bases between. CDR1 is SGHVS and CDR2 is FNYEAQ in the germline V gene. Sequencing was done on a sample of esophageal tumor tissue. The chain has TRBV7-6 and TRBJ2-5; D is tentatively TRBD1 or TRBD2 (5 bases each). The receptor comes from a male donor with esophageal squamous cell carcinoma. CDR3 sequence: CASSLGQNTGELYF. CDR3 DNA sequence: TGTGCCAGCAGCTTAGGACAGAACACCGGGGAGCTGTACTTC.